This T cell receptor beta chain was identified in a study of chemoradiotherapy in HPV16-positive cancers. Study-wide results and caveats: During treatment, candidate HPV-specific clones and E7-related motifs expanded in tumor.

Worth noting for this clone: The antigen remains undetermined.

Per the germline V gene, CDR1 is SEHNR and CDR2 is FQNEAQ (reference sequence). This CDR3 has 16 residues. Trimming shortened V by 1 base and J by 9 bases, and 16 bases separated the two germline ends. The data were produced by immunoSEQ multiplex PCR, yet TCRdb's version contains in-frame clones alone and is incomplete. The data show 3,000 to 4,000 clones, more than 60% seen once. Specimen collection occurred from a patient who underwent chemoradiotherapy. The gene calls are TRBV7-9 and TRBJ1-6, with D uncertain. The receptor was derived from a human donor with HPV-associated anogenital cancer. The CDR3 is CASSLDEDVPGSPLHF. For the CDR3, the DNA is TGTGCCAGCAGCTTAGACGAGGATGTCCCTGGTTCACCCCTCCACTTT.